The 13 T cell receptor beta chains below were found in one sample sequenced in a study of blood T cell repertoires in COVID-19. Clones were read by immunoSEQ multiplex PCR, and TCRdb kept only the in-frame ones, dropping some. The sample has roughly 430,000 clones; roughly 87% are singletons. The sequenced sample was PBMCs or T cells enriched from blood (not recorded which). Source of these receptors: a woman aged 35 to 49 with acute COVID-19.

This chain connects TRBV3-1 (or the pseudogene TRBV3-2) to TRBJ2-3; a weak D match, TRBD1 (5 bases). Trimming left V 0 bases short and J 0 bases short, with 10 bases between. The CDR3 runs 16 residues. Germline-derived CDR1 and CDR2 are LGHDT and YNNKEL (reference sequence). The CDR3 spells CASSQDPGPSTDTQYF. CDR3 in DNA: TGTGCCAGCAGCCAAGATCCAGGGCCGAGCACAGATACGCAGTATTTT.

The rearrangement uses TRBV10-3 and TRBJ1-2; 7 bases map to TRBD1. The CDR3 is 15 amino acids. V trimming: 2 bases; J trimming: 4 bases; junction bases outside the gene matches: 7. Germline values: CDR1 ENHRY, CDR2 SYGVKD. DNA of the CDR3: TGTGCCATCAGTGAGCGACAGGGCGCTACCTATGGCTACACCTTC. Translating it yields CAISERQGATYGYTF.

The J gene is TRBJ1-5, the V gene TRBV19; 8 nucleotides line up with TRBD1. The CDR3 consists of 15 residues. The V and J ends lost 5 bases and 6 bases, in that order; junction bases with no gene match: 9. CDR1 and CDR2 (germline): LNHDA, SQIVND (reference sequence). The CDR3 loop reads CASSPNRGEAQPQHF. The DNA for the CDR3 is TGTGCCAGTAGTCCTAACAGGGGGGAGGCTCAGCCCCAGCATTTT. Filled out from reference TRBV19 and TRBJ1-5, the complete variable domain reads DGGITQSPKYLFRKEGQNVTLSCEQNLNHDAMYWYRQDPGQGLRLIYYSQIVNDFQKGDIAEGYSVSREKKESFPLTVTSAQKNPTAFYLCASSPNRGEAQPQHFGDGTRLSIL.

The chain links TRBV4-1 to TRBJ2-1, with a weak D call TRBD2 (5 bases). Trimming pared 0 bases from V and 6 bases from J, leaving 12 bases between. There are 15 residues in the CDR3. Germline CDR1 reads MGHRA; CDR2 reads YSYEKL. CDR3 residues: CASSQDVISVNEQFF. In DNA form, the CDR3 reads TGCGCCAGCAGCCAAGATGTGATTAGCGTCAATGAGCAGTTCTTC.

This chain connects TRBV18 to TRBJ1-4; 8 nucleotides line up with TRBD1. The V segment lost 4 bases and the J segment 1 base; nucleotides outside the gene matches: 8. The germline V gene encodes CDR1 KGHSH and CDR2 LQKENI. This CDR3 region has 17 residues. CDR3 protein: CASSRNQGALTNEKLFF. DNA for the CDR3: TGTGCCAGCTCACGAAACCAGGGGGCCCTAACTAATGAAAAACTGTTTTTT.

The V call is TRBV5-8, the J call TRBJ2-1; the match to TRBD2 covers 9 bases. CDR1 is SGHTS, CDR2 YDEGEE, per germline. The CDR3 totals 14 residues. J lost 7 bases, V lost 2 bases, and 4 bases had no gene match. The CDR3 sequence is CASSLSGGRNEQFF. CDR3 bases: TGTGCCAGCAGCTTAAGCGGGGGGCGGAATGAGCAGTTCTTC.

The rearrangement links TRBV12-3 or TRBV12-4 to TRBJ2-3; TRBD2 might be the D (6 bases). This CDR3 has 12 residues. Trimming took 5 bases from V and 9 from J, leaving 12 bases between them. The CDR3 sequence: CASSPGLLTQYF. The CDR3 DNA reads TGTGCCAGCAGTCCAGGACTACTCACGCAGTATTTT.

This chain uses TRBV6-4 with TRBJ2-3, with 11 positions matching TRBD2. V dropped 4 bases and J dropped 4; count of bases not matched to a gene: 1. Per germline, CDR1 MRHNA and CDR2 SNTAGT. The length of the CDR3 is 14 residues. CDR3 loop: CASSGSGGADTQYF. The CDR3 region has the DNA TGTGCCAGCAGTGGTAGCGGGGGGGCAGATACGCAGTATTTT.

The chain has TRBV18 and TRBJ1-5; D gene ambiguous. Trimming pared 2 bases from V and 5 bases from J, leaving 13 bases between. The CDR3 sequence is 15 residues long. CDR1 and CDR2 from the germline V gene are KGHSH and LQKENI. The CDR3 sequence is CASSPYRTGDQPQHF. Here the CDR3 DNA reads TGTGCCAGCTCACCATACCGGACGGGAGATCAGCCCCAGCATTTT.

The chain joins TRBV29-1 to TRBJ2-2; maybe TRBD1 (5 bases). From germline, CDR1 is SQVTM and CDR2 ANQGSEA. This CDR3 contains 15 residues. Trimming pared 7 bases from V and 3 bases from J, leaving 18 bases between. The CDR3 DNA follows: TGCAGCGCCTCAGGGCCCGCTCCCGACACCGGGGAGCTGTTTTTT. It specifies CSASGPAPDTGELFF.

The J gene is TRBJ1-4, the V gene TRBV30; D is uncertain. Trimming shortened V by 5 bases and J by 4 bases, and 11 bases separated the two germline ends. This CDR3 has 13 residues. From germline, CDR1 is GTSNPN and CDR2 SVGIG (reference sequence). The CDR3: CAWGGQINEKLFF. CDR3 nucleotide sequence: TGTGCCTGGGGCGGGCAGATTAATGAAAAACTGTTTTTT.

This clone is a singleton in its sample. The chain combines TRBV6-5 with TRBJ2-7, with a possible D match to TRBD1 (5 bases). Trimming removed 3 bases at V and 3 bases at J, with 12 bases between. CDR3 length equals 14 residues. The germline gives CDR1 MNHEY, CDR2 SVGAGI. The CDR3 DNA reads TGTGCCAGCAGTTATGCCCCAGGGAACTACGAGCAGTACTTC. Its translation: CASSYAPGNYEQYF.

V is TRBV2 and J is TRBJ2-3; 7 nucleotides agree with TRBD2. The junction had 5 bases not matched to a gene; V was cut back by 7 bases and J by 1 base. Germline assignment: CDR1 SNHLY and CDR2 FYNNEI. The CDR3 is 14 amino acids. CDR3 bases: TGTGCCAGCACTCGGGGGGAAGGCACAGATACGCAGTATTTT. This encodes CASTRGEGTDTQYF.